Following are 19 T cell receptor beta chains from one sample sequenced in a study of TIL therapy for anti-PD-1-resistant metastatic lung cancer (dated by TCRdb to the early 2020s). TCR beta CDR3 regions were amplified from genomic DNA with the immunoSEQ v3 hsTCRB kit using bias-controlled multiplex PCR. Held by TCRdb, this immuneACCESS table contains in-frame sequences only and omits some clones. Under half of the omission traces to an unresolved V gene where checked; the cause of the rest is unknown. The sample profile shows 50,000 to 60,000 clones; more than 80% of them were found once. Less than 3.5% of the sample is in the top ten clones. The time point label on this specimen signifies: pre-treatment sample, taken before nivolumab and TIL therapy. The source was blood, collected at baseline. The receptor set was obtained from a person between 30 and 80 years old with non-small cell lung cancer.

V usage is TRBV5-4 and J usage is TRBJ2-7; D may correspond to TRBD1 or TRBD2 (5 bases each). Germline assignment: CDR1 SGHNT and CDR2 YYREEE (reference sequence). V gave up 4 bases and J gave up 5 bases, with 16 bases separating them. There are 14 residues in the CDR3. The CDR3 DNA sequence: TGTGCCAGCAGCCCCGGCAGGGCTAGCCACGAGCAGTACTTC. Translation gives CASSPGRASHEQYF.

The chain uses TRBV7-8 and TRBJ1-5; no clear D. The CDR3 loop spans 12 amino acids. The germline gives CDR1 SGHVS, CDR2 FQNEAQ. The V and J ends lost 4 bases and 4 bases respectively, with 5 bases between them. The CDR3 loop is CASSSDNQPQHF. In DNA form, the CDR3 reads TGTGCCAGCAGCTCAGATAATCAGCCCCAGCATTTT. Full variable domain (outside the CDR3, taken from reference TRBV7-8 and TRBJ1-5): GAGVSQSPRYKVAKRGQDVALRCDPISGHVSLFWYQQALGQGPEFLTYFQNEAQLDKSGLPSDRFFAERPEGSVSTLKIQRTQQEDSAVYLCASSSDNQPQHFGDGTRLSIL.

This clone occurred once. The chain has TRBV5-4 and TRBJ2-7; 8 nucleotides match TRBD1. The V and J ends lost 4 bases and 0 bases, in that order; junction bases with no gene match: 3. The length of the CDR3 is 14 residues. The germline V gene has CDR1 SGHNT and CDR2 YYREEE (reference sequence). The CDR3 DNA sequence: TGTGCCAGCAGCCGGACAGGGAGCTCCTACGAGCAGTACTTC. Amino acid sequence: CASSRTGSSYEQYF.

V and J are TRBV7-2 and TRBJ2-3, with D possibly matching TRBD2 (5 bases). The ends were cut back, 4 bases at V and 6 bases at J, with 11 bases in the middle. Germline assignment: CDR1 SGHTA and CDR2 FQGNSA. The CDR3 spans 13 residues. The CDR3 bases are TGTGCCAGCAGCTCACTTGAGCGGGATACGCAGTATTTT. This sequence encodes CASSSLERDTQYF.

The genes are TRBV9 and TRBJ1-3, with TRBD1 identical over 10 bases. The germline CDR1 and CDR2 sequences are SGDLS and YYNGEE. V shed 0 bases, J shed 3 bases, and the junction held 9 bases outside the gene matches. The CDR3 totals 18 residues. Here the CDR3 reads CASSVDVGTGVYGNTIYF. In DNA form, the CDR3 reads TGTGCCAGCAGCGTAGATGTCGGGACAGGGGTGTATGGAAACACCATATATTTT.

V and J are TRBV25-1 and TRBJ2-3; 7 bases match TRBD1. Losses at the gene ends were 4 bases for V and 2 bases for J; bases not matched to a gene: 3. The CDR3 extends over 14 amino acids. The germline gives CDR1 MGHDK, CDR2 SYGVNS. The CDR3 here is CASSGQGDTDTQYF. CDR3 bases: TGTGCCAGCAGTGGGCAGGGGGACACAGATACGCAGTATTTT.

The DNA of the CDR3 is TGTGCCAGCAGTTTCGGGTCTAGCGGAAACAATGAGCAGTTCTTC. Encoded protein: CASSFGSSGNNEQFF. The chain employs TRBV28 and TRBJ2-1; TRBD2 aligns across 7 bases. V gave up 3 bases and J gave up 5 bases; unmatched junction bases: 7. Germline V lookup: CDR1 MDHEN, CDR2 SYDVKM. This CDR3 contains 15 residues.

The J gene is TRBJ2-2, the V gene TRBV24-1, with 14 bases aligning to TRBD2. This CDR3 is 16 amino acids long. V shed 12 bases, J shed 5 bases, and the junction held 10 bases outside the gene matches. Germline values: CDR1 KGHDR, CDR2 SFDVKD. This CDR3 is CAAGGTSGSSTGELFF. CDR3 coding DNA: TGTGCCGCGGGGGGGACTAGCGGGAGCTCGACCGGGGAGCTGTTTTTT.

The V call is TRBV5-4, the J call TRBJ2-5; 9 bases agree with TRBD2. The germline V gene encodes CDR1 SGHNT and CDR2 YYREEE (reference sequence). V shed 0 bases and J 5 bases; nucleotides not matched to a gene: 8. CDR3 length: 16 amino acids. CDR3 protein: CASSLGVAGERETQYF. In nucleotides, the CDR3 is TGTGCCAGCAGCTTGGGAGTAGCGGGAGAGAGGGAGACCCAGTACTTC.

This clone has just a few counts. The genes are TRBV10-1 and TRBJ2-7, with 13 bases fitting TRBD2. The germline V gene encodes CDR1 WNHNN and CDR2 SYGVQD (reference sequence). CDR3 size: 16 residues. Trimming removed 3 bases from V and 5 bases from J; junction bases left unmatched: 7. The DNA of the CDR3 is TGCGCCAGCAGTGAAAGGACTAGCGGGAGTCGTAACGAGCAGTACTTC. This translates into CASSERTSGSRNEQYF.

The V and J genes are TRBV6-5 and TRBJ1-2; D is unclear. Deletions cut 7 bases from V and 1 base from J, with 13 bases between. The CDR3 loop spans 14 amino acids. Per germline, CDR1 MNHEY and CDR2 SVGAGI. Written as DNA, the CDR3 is TGTGCCAGCATCCCGGGCGGCTATAACTATGGCTACACCTTC. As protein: CASIPGGYNYGYTF.

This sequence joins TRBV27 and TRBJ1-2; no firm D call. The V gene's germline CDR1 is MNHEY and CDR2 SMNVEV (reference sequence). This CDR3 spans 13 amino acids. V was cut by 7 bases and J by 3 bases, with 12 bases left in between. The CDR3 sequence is CASIGSSDYGYTF. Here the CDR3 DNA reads TGTGCCAGCATCGGAAGTTCGGACTATGGCTACACCTTC.

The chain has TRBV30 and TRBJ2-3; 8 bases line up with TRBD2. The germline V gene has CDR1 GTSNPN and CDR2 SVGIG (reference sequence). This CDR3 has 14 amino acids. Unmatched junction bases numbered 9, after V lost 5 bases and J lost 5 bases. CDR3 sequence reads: CAWEPGGHEDTQYF. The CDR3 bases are TGTGCCTGGGAGCCGGGGGGGCACGAAGATACGCAGTATTTT.

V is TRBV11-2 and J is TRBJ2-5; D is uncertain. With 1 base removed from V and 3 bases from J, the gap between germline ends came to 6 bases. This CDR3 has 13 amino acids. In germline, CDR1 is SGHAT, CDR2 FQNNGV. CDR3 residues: CASSLGPEETQYF. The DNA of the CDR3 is TGTGCCAGCAGCTTAGGTCCAGAAGAGACCCAGTACTTC.

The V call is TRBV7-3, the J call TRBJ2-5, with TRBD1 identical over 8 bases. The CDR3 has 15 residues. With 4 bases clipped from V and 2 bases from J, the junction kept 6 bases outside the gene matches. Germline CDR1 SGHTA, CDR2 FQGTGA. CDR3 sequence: CASSSTDRDQETQYF. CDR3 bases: TGTGCCAGCAGCTCAACGGACAGGGATCAAGAGACCCAGTACTTC.

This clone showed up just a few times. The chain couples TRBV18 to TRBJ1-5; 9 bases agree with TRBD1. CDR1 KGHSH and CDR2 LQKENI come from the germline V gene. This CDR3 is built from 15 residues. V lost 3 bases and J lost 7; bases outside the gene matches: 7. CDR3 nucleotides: TGTGCCAGCTCACCCCAGGGGACAGGGAACCAGCCCCAGCATTTT. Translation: CASSPQGTGNQPQHF.

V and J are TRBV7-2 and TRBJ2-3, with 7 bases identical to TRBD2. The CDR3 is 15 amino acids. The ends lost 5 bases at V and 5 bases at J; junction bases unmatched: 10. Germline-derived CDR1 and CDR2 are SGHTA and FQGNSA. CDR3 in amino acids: CASSPSGLAGDTQYF. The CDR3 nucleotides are TGTGCCAGCAGCCCTAGCGGTCTAGCAGGAGATACGCAGTATTTT.

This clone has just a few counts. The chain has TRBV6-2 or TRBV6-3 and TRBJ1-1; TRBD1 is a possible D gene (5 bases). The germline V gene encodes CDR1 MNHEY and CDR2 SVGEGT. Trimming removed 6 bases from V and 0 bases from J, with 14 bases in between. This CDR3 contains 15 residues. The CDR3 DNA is TGTGCCAGCAGCACCCCCCGGACAATGAACACTGAAGCTTTCTTT. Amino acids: CASSTPRTMNTEAFF.

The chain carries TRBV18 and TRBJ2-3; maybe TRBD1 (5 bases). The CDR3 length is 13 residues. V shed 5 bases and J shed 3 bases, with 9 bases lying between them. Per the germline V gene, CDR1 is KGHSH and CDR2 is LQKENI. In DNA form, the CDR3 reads TGTGCCAGCTCAGCAGACAGAACAGATACGCAGTATTTT. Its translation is CASSADRTDTQYF. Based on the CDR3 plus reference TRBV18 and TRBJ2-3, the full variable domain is NAGVMQNPRHLVRRRGQEARLRCSPMKGHSHVYWYRQLPEEGLKFMVYLQKENIIDESGMPKERFSAEFPKEGPSILRIQQVVRGDSAAYFCASSADRTDTQYFGPGTRLTVL.